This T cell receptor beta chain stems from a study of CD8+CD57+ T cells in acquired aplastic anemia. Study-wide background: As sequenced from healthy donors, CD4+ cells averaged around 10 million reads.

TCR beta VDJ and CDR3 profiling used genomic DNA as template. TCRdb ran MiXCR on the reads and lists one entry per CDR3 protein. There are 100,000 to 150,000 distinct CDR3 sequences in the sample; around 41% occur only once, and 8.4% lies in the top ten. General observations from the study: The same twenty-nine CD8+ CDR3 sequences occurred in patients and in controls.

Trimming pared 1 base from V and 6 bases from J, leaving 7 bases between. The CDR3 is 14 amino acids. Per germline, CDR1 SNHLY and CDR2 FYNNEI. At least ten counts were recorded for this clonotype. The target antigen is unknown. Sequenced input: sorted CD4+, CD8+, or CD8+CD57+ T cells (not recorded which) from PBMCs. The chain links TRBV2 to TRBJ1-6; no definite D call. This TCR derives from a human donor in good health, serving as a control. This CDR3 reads CASSEGASNSPLHF. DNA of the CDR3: TGTGCCAGCAGTGAAGGGGCCTCTAATTCACCCCTCCACTTT.